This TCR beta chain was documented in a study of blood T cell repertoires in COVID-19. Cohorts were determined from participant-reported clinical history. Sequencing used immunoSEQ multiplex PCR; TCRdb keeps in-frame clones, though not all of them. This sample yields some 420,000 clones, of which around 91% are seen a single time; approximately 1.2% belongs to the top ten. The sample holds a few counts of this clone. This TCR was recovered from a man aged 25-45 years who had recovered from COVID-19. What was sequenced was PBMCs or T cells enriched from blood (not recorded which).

Here the CDR3 reads CASGGGGGETQYF. As DNA, the CDR3 is TGTGCCAGCGGGGGAGGCGGAGGGGAGACCCAGTACTTC. V is TRBV10-3 and J is TRBJ2-5; 7 bases align to TRBD2. Losses at the gene ends were 10 bases for V and 5 bases for J; bases not matched to a gene: 10. Germline V CDR1 and CDR2: ENHRY, SYGVKD. The CDR3 spans 13 residues.